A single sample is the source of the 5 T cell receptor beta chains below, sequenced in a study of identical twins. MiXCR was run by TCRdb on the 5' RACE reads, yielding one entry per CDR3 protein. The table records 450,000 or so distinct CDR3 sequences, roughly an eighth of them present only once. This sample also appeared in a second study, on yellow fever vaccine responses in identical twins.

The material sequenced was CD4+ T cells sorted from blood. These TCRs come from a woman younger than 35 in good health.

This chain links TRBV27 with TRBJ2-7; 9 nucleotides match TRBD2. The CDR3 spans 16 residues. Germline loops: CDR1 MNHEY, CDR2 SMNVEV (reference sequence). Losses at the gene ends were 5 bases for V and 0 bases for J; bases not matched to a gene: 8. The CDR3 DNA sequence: TGTGCCAGCAGTCCATGGCTAGCGGGAATCTCCTACGAGCAGTACTTC. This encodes CASSPWLAGISYEQYF.

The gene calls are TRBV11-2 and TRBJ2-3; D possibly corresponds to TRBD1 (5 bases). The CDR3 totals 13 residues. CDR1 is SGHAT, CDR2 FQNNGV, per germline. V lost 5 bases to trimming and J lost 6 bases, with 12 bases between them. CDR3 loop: CASSPQVFDTQYF. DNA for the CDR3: TGTGCCAGCAGCCCACAGGTTTTTGATACGCAGTATTTT.

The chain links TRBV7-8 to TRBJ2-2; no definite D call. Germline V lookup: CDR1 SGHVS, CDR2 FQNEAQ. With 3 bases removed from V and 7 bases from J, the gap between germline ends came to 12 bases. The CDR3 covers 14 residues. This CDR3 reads CASSLETWIGELFF. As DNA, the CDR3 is TGTGCCAGCAGCTTGGAAACTTGGATCGGGGAGCTGTTTTTT. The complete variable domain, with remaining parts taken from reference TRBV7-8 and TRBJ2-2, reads GAGVSQSPRYKVAKRGQDVALRCDPISGHVSLFWYQQALGQGPEFLTYFQNEAQLDKSGLPSDRFFAERPEGSVSTLKIQRTQQEDSAVYLCASSLETWIGELFFGEGSRLTVL.

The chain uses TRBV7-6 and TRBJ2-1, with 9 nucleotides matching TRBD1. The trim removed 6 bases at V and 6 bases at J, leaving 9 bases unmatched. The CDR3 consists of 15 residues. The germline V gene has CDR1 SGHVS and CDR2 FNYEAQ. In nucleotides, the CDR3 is TGTGCCAGCAGTCCTGACGGACAGGGGTTCAATGAGCAGTTCTTC. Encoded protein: CASSPDGQGFNEQFF.

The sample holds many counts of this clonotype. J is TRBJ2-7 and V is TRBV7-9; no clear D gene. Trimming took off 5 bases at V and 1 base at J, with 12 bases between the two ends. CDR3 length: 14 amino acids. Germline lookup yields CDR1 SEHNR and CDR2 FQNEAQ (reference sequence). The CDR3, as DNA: TGTGCCAGCAGCGATCGACCCACGTCCTACGAGCAGTACTTC. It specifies CASSDRPTSYEQYF.